The 24 T cell receptor beta chains given below trace back to one sample, sequenced in a study of beta chain features in type 1 diabetes. The whole isolated RNA underwent reverse transcription, so sequencing captured expressed TCRB transcripts. The assay was immunoSEQ multiplex PCR, and TCRdb's table has in-frame clones only and misses some. This sample has fewer than 900,000 clones, with 15% to 20% found just once. Sequencing was done on a sample of naive CD4+ T cells from blood. Receptors originate from a young woman in good health.

The rearrangement links TRBV2 to TRBJ2-7, with 8 nucleotides matching TRBD2. CDR3 length: 14 amino acids. Germline V gene lookup returns CDR1 SNHLY and CDR2 FYNNEI. With V trimmed by 7 bases and J by 6 bases, 11 bases remained unmatched. The chain's CDR3 is CASNRRGARFEQYF. The CDR3 nucleotides read TGTGCCAGCAACAGGCGGGGGGCCCGGTTCGAGCAGTACTTC.

The chain recombines TRBV5-1 with TRBJ2-1; 7 nucleotides agree with TRBD1. The CDR3 loop spans 15 amino acids. CDR1 and CDR2 from the germline V gene are SGHRS and YFSETQ. V shed 4 bases and J 1 base; nucleotides not matched to a gene: 5. CDR3 sequence: CASSTGVLSYNEQFF. The DNA of the CDR3 is TGCGCCAGCAGCACAGGGGTGTTGTCCTACAATGAGCAGTTCTTC.

The chain combines TRBV4-2 with TRBJ2-5, with 7 nucleotides matching TRBD2. The CDR3 has 13 amino acids. The trim removed 2 bases at V and 3 bases at J, leaving 0 bases unmatched. The germline V gene has CDR1 LGHNA and CDR2 YNFKEQ. The CDR3 DNA sequence: TGTGCCAGCAGCCAAAGCGGGGAAGAGACCCAGTACTTC. This gives the protein CASSQSGEETQYF.

This clone was observed a handful of times. The chain employs TRBV9 and TRBJ2-1; D possibly corresponds to TRBD1 (6 bases). Per the germline V gene, CDR1 is SGDLS and CDR2 is YYNGEE. Trimming took off 4 bases at V and 5 bases at J, with 10 bases between the two ends. This CDR3 has 13 amino acids. The CDR3 spells CASSRGTDNEQFF. The CDR3 nucleotides read TGTGCCAGCAGCAGGGGGACCGACAATGAGCAGTTCTTC.

This clone was observed at least ten times. The J gene is TRBJ2-1, the V gene TRBV10-3; D unresolved. The CDR3 extends over 12 amino acids. The V end was cut by 3 bases, the J end by 7 bases, with 7 bases between. The germline gives CDR1 ENHRY, CDR2 SYGVKD. This chain's CDR3 is CAISDERNEQFF. CDR3 in DNA: TGTGCCATCAGTGACGAGAGGAATGAGCAGTTCTTC.

This clone was counted only a few times. The chain links TRBV7-2 to TRBJ2-3; D uncertain. CDR3 length: 11 amino acids. CDR1 SGHTA and CDR2 FQGNSA come from the germline V gene. With 4 bases removed from V and 6 bases from J, the gap between germline ends came to 5 bases. CDR3 amino acids: CASSSYDTQYF. The CDR3 DNA follows: TGTGCCAGCAGCTCCTATGATACGCAGTATTTT.

The V gene is TRBV28, the J gene TRBJ1-1; TRBD1 matches at 8 bases. CDR1 and CDR2 (germline): MDHEN, SYDVKM. With V trimmed by 6 bases and J by 1 base, 7 bases remained unmatched. This CDR3 spans 15 amino acids. CDR3 protein: CASRRQGAPNTEAFF. In DNA, the CDR3 is TGTGCCAGCAGGCGGCAGGGGGCGCCGAACACTGAAGCTTTCTTT.

This clone was seen only a few times. The chain links TRBV10-3 to TRBJ1-2; no reliable D call. The V gene's germline CDR1 is ENHRY and CDR2 SYGVKD. The CDR3 runs 14 residues. V was pared by 11 bases and J by 0 bases, with 16 bases between. For the CDR3, the DNA is TGTGCCCCTGAGGCACGGGAAACTAACTATGGCTACACCTTC. It yields the protein CAPEARETNYGYTF.

This clone was seen more than once but under ten times. The rearrangement joins TRBV7-8 to TRBJ2-1; 15 bases match TRBD2. The V and J ends lost 5 bases and 1 base, in that order; junction bases with no gene match: 6. The CDR3 sequence is 18 residues long. Germline CDR1 SGHVS, CDR2 FQNEAQ. CDR3 in amino acids: CASSARTSGRGSYNEQFF. The DNA of the CDR3 is TGTGCCAGCAGCGCCCGGACTAGCGGGAGGGGATCCTACAATGAGCAGTTCTTC.

The chain employs TRBV28 and TRBJ2-6; no clear D. The CDR3 is made up of 15 amino acids. Per germline, CDR1 MDHEN and CDR2 SYDVKM. V lost 3 bases and J lost 4, with 10 bases in between. CDR3 DNA: TGTGCCAGCAGTTTCCGCTTAGCCGGGGCCAACGTCCTGACTTTC. Translation gives CASSFRLAGANVLTF.

The rearrangement links TRBV4-2 to TRBJ2-3, with no clear D. The germline V gene encodes CDR1 LGHNA and CDR2 YNFKEQ. V shed 0 bases and J shed 2 bases, with 9 bases lying between them. This CDR3 has 15 amino acids. In DNA, the CDR3 is TGTGCCAGCAGCCAAGAGAGGCAGAACACAGATACGCAGTATTTT. This gives the protein CASSQERQNTDTQYF.

The chain couples TRBV6-5 to TRBJ1-1; a weak D match, TRBD1 (5 bases). Germline-derived CDR1 and CDR2 are MNHEY and SVGAGI. CDR3 length: 14 amino acids. Trimming removed 1 base at V and 0 bases at J, with 6 bases between. For the CDR3, the DNA is TGTGCCAGCAGTTACTGGGGGGTGAACACTGAAGCTTTCTTT. Translated, it gives CASSYWGVNTEAFF.

This rearrangement joins TRBV6-5 to TRBJ2-1; 7 bases are a match to TRBD2. J gave up 1 base and V 6 bases, and 6 bases lay outside the gene matches. CDR1 MNHEY and CDR2 SVGAGI come from the germline V gene. This CDR3 is 15 amino acids long. The CDR3 DNA reads as TGTGCCAGCAGAATTAGCGGGTTATCCTACAATGAGCAGTTCTTC. Residues: CASRISGLSYNEQFF.

On this clone: This sample also contains other DNA sequences that code for the same CDR3. The rearrangement joins TRBV9 to TRBJ2-3; a possible D gene is TRBD1 (6 bases). Germline V gives CDR1 SGDLS, CDR2 YYNGEE. V gave up 4 bases and J gave up 0 bases, with 9 bases separating them. The CDR3 spans 14 residues. CDR3: CASSPGQSTDTQYF. The CDR3 DNA follows: TGTGCCAGCAGCCCGGGACAAAGCACAGATACGCAGTATTTT.

This clone was observed a few times. The chain recombines TRBV7-2 with TRBJ2-7, with 8 bases that match TRBD2. V lost 3 bases and J lost 3; bases outside the gene matches: 7. CDR1 and CDR2 (germline): SGHTA, FQGNSA. This CDR3 spans 15 amino acids. The DNA for the CDR3 is TGTGCCAGCAGCTTTGGGCCGGGAGGGGACTACGAGCAGTACTTC. Translated: CASSFGPGGDYEQYF.

This chain connects TRBV7-9 to TRBJ2-4, with 9 bases that match TRBD1. The germline V gene encodes CDR1 SEHNR and CDR2 FQNEAQ (reference sequence). With 4 bases clipped from V and 0 bases from J, the junction kept 7 bases outside the gene matches. This CDR3 contains 17 residues. Here the CDR3 DNA reads TGTGCCAGCAGCTCGGCCGGGACAGGGTTAGCCAAAAACATTCAGTACTTC. This gives the protein CASSSAGTGLAKNIQYF.

This chain links TRBV2 with TRBJ1-1; TRBD1 aligns across 7 bases. Per the germline V gene, CDR1 is SNHLY and CDR2 is FYNNEI. After removal of 4 bases from V and 7 bases from J, the junction contained 6 bases not matched to a gene. The CDR3 totals 13 residues. The CDR3 is CASSGDSLIEAFF. The CDR3 DNA reads TGTGCCAGCAGTGGGGACAGCCTAATTGAAGCTTTCTTT.

In this sample, this clone turned up a few times. The chain joins TRBV1 to TRBJ2-5; no check of the table's D call, TRBD2, against the DNA was made. TRBV1 has pseudogene status. This CDR3 has 18 amino acids. CDR3 coding DNA: TGCACCAGCAGCCAAGAATTGCGGCTAGCGGGGGCCGCGGGGACCCAGTACTTC. It codes for CTSSQELRLAGAAGTQYF.

The chain has TRBV7-3 and TRBJ2-3; 12 bases align to TRBD2. The CDR3 is made up of 17 amino acids. The germline CDR1 and CDR2 sequences are SGHTA and FQGTGA. V lost 3 bases and J lost 3; bases outside the gene matches: 7. CDR3 region: CASSLRGTSGLTDTQYF. For the CDR3, the DNA is TGTGCCAGCAGCTTGCGAGGGACTAGCGGGTTGACAGATACGCAGTATTTT.

This clone was counted a few times. The CDR3 nucleotides read TGTGCCAGCAGCCAAGATATTGGGGGACTAGCGGAGCCCTCCAAAAACATTCAGTACTTC. Its protein product is CASSQDIGGLAEPSKNIQYF. The rearrangement links TRBV4-2 to TRBJ2-4, with 11 bases fitting TRBD2. The germline CDR1 and CDR2 sequences are LGHNA and YNFKEQ. This CDR3 is built from 20 residues. V was pared by 0 bases and J by 2 bases, with 12 bases of the junction left unmatched.

Only a few counts were recorded for this clone. This rearrangement joins TRBV4-3 to TRBJ2-1; no reliable D call. Trimming took off 2 bases at V and 9 bases at J, with 11 bases between the two ends. The CDR3 loop spans 13 amino acids. The germline V gene encodes CDR1 LGHNA and CDR2 YSLEER. CDR3 nucleotide sequence: TGCGCCAGCAGCCAACAGGTTGGGTCTGAGCAGTTCTTC. Translated, it gives CASSQQVGSEQFF.

CDR3 residues: CASSVVVGTDTQYF. CDR3 coding DNA: TGTGCCAGCAGCGTAGTCGTGGGCACAGATACGCAGTATTTT. J is TRBJ2-3 and V is TRBV9; no clear D gene. This CDR3 has 14 amino acids. The V end lost 0 bases, the J end lost 1 base, and 6 bases lay between the germline ends. Germline V lookup: CDR1 SGDLS, CDR2 YYNGEE. Complete variable domain (other parts from reference TRBV9 and TRBJ2-3): DSGVTQTPKHLITATGQRVTLRCSPRSGDLSVYWYQQSLDQGLQFLIQYYNGEERAKGNILERFSAQQFPDLHSELNLSSLELGDSALYFCASSVVVGTDTQYFGPGTRLTVL.

The chain joins TRBV7-2 to TRBJ1-2, with D possibly being TRBD1 (6 bases). The germline CDR1 and CDR2 sequences are SGHTA and FQGNSA. The CDR3 length is 15 residues. Trimming pared 3 bases from V and 8 bases from J, leaving 19 bases between. Here the CDR3 reads CASSLGITGMRGYTF. DNA of the CDR3: TGTGCCAGCAGCTTGGGAATAACAGGGATGCGAGGCTACACCTTC.

This clone was detected only a few times. The chain couples TRBV7-2 to TRBJ1-2; TRBD1 might be the D (6 bases). The germline CDR1 and CDR2 sequences are SGHTA and FQGNSA. The CDR3 length is 14 residues. V gave up 4 bases and J gave up 5 bases, with 14 bases separating them. CDR3 protein: CASSSGTPLYGYTF. The CDR3 bases are TGTGCCAGCAGCTCCGGGACACCTTTATATGGCTACACCTTC.